Below are 32 T cell receptor beta chains sequenced from a single sample in a study of blood T cell repertoires in COVID-19. The repertoire was sequenced with immunoSEQ multiplex PCR; TCRdb's copy has only in-frame clones and lacks some. The data hold fewer than 80,000 clones, with about 88% observed a single time. Sequencing was carried out using peripheral blood. The receptors here all came from a woman aged 45-59 years with active or convalescent COVID-19.

The rearrangement links TRBV5-4 to TRBJ2-3; 7 bases match TRBD2. Trimming cost V 1 base and J 1 base; bases outside gene matches: 9. Germline CDR1 SGHNT, CDR2 YYREEE (reference sequence). This CDR3 is built from 17 residues. CDR3 DNA: TGTGCCAGCAGCTTGAAGACGGCGGGAGCGGGCACAGATACGCAGTATTTT. Translation gives CASSLKTAGAGTDTQYF.

This clone appeared once. The chain combines TRBV9 with TRBJ2-1, with TRBD2 matching 12 bases. Germline CDR1 and CDR2: SGDLS and YYNGEE. The CDR3 is made up of 17 amino acids. V gave up 0 bases and J gave up 2 bases; unmatched junction bases: 3. DNA of the CDR3: TGTGCCAGCAGCGTAGGACTAGCGGGAGCGGCCTACAATGAGCAGTTCTTC. Translating it yields CASSVGLAGAAYNEQFF. The full variable domain, its missing parts supplied by reference TRBV9 and TRBJ2-1, is DSGVTQTPKHLITATGQRVTLRCSPRSGDLSVYWYQQSLDQGLQFLIQYYNGEERAKGNILERFSAQQFPDLHSELNLSSLELGDSALYFCASSVGLAGAAYNEQFFGPGTRLTVL.

J is TRBJ2-1 and V is TRBV11-3; 12 positions match TRBD2. Germline CDR1 is SGHNT and CDR2 is YENEEA. The V segment lost 5 bases and the J segment 8 bases; nucleotides outside the gene matches: 7. There are 15 residues in the CDR3. The CDR3 DNA follows: TGTGCCAGCAGCCCCCGGACTAGCGGGAAGTATGAGCAGTTCTTC. The encoded protein is CASSPRTSGKYEQFF.

This clone came up once. The chain couples TRBV6-4 to TRBJ2-5; D is possibly TRBD1 (6 bases). Trimming removed 7 bases from V and 2 bases from J, with 14 bases in between. Germline assignment: CDR1 MRHNA and CDR2 SNTAGT. This CDR3 region has 14 residues. This CDR3 reads CASIAGDGQETQYF. CDR3 coding DNA: TGTGCCAGCATAGCAGGGGATGGGCAAGAGACCCAGTACTTC.

The chain recombines TRBV6-4 with TRBJ1-2; 8 bases are a match to TRBD1. With V trimmed by 7 bases and J by 1 base, 5 bases remained unmatched. The CDR3 loop spans 14 amino acids. CDR1 MRHNA and CDR2 SNTAGT come from the germline V gene. In DNA, the CDR3 is TGTGCCAGCAAGGGACAGGATGATAACTATGGCTACACCTTC. Its protein is CASKGQDDNYGYTF.

V and J are TRBV7-8 and TRBJ2-7; 14 bases fit TRBD2. With 5 bases clipped from V and 1 base from J, the junction kept 4 bases outside the gene matches. This CDR3 spans 16 amino acids. Germline V gene data show CDR1 as SGHVS and CDR2 as FQNEAQ. The CDR3 region is CASSRTSGRPSYEQYF. CDR3 in DNA: TGTGCCAGCAGCAGGACTAGCGGGAGGCCATCCTACGAGCAGTACTTC.

The chain links TRBV27 to TRBJ2-3, with TRBD2 identical over 7 bases. Germline loops: CDR1 MNHEY, CDR2 SMNVEV (reference sequence). The CDR3 is 16 residues long. V shed 7 bases and J 2 bases; nucleotides not matched to a gene: 12. In DNA form, the CDR3 reads TGTGCCAGCACTCCGAGTGAGCGGGGCTACACAGATACGCAGTATTTT. Translating it yields CASTPSERGYTDTQYF.

This sequence joins TRBV6-1 and TRBJ2-1; the D gene is possibly TRBD2 (5 bases). Germline V gene data show CDR1 as MNHNS and CDR2 as SASEGT. V was shortened by 6 bases and J by 4 bases, with 13 bases between the two germline ends. CDR3 length equals 14 residues. CDR3 DNA: TGTGCCAGCAGCCGAGACGGCGGGTACAATGAGCAGTTCTTC. Protein sequence: CASSRDGGYNEQFF.

The chain couples TRBV4-1 to TRBJ2-7, with a weak D call TRBD2 (6 bases). V lost 0 bases to trimming and J lost 5 bases, with 20 bases between them. The CDR3 is 17 amino acids. The V gene's germline CDR1 is MGHRA and CDR2 YSYEKL. CDR3 in amino acids: CASSQDIARGGKHEQYF. CDR3 nucleotide sequence: TGCGCCAGCAGCCAAGATATAGCCCGCGGCGGGAAGCACGAGCAGTACTTC.

This sequence joins TRBV19 and TRBJ2-1; TRBD2 matches at 14 bases. Trimming cost V 4 bases and J 8 bases; bases outside gene matches: 4. Germline V gives CDR1 LNHDA, CDR2 SQIVND (reference sequence). The CDR3 consists of 15 residues. CDR3 in DNA: TGTGCCAGTAGTAGCGGGACTAGCGGGAGAGATGAGCAGTTCTTC. Residues: CASSSGTSGRDEQFF.

The genes are TRBV28 and TRBJ1-2, with D perhaps TRBD1 (5 bases). Trimming left V 2 bases short and J 8 bases short, with 18 bases between. The germline V gene has CDR1 MDHEN and CDR2 SYDVKM. The CDR3 sequence is 15 residues long. In nucleotides, the CDR3 is TGTGCCAGCAGTTTACCTTCGCGGGGCCCTAGGGGCTACACCTTC. Translating gives CASSLPSRGPRGYTF.

This clone has a single count. This chain links TRBV3-1 (or the pseudogene TRBV3-2) with TRBJ2-7, with TRBD2 matching over 7 bases. Looked up from germline, CDR1 is LGHDT and CDR2 is YNNKEL (reference sequence). V shed 6 bases and J 1 base; nucleotides not matched to a gene: 9. The CDR3 totals 15 residues. The CDR3 nucleotides read TGTGCCAGCAGTCGCCCCGGCGGGAGATCCTACGAGCAGTACTTC. Its translation is CASSRPGGRSYEQYF.

The genes are TRBV20-1 and TRBJ1-1; D not resolved. CDR3 length equals 11 residues. V lost 1 base and J 4 bases, leaving 4 bases between the germline ends. The V gene's germline CDR1 is DFQATT and CDR2 SNEGSKA (reference sequence). CDR3 sequence reads: CSARGGTEAFF. DNA for the CDR3: TGCAGTGCTAGAGGAGGCACTGAAGCTTTCTTT.

The V call is TRBV19, the J call TRBJ1-2; D unclear. The CDR3 is 13 amino acids. Trimming shortened V by 3 bases and J by 4 bases, and 9 bases separated the two germline ends. The germline CDR1 and CDR2 sequences are LNHDA and SQIVND (reference sequence). CDR3 region: CASSINGFYGYTF. The DNA for the CDR3 is TGTGCCAGTAGTATTAACGGGTTCTATGGCTACACCTTC.

The chain uses TRBV19 and TRBJ1-1; 7 nucleotides agree with TRBD1. With 9 bases clipped from V and 0 bases from J, the junction kept 4 bases outside the gene matches. CDR3 length: 13 amino acids. CDR1 is LNHDA and CDR2 is SQIVND in the germline V gene (reference sequence). The chain's CDR3 is CASWDRVNTEAFF. DNA for the CDR3: TGTGCCAGCTGGGACAGAGTGAACACTGAAGCTTTCTTT.

The V gene is TRBV18, the J gene TRBJ2-5, with a tentative D call TRBD1 (5 bases). Germline-derived CDR1 and CDR2 are KGHSH and LQKENI. Trimming pared 3 bases from V and 4 bases from J, leaving 18 bases between. The CDR3 contains 16 residues. The CDR3 reads CASSPLILTATETQYF. The CDR3 DNA is TGTGCCAGCTCACCCCTAATCTTGACAGCGACAGAGACCCAGTACTTC.

The chain joins TRBV5-1 to TRBJ2-3, with D possibly matching TRBD1 (6 bases). In germline, CDR1 is SGHRS, CDR2 YFSETQ. The V gene lost 2 bases and the J gene lost 6 bases, with 13 bases spanning the gap. The CDR3 loop spans 14 amino acids. The CDR3 loop is CASSLQGPSDTQYF. DNA of the CDR3: TGCGCCAGCAGCTTACAGGGACCGAGTGATACGCAGTATTTT.

The CDR3: CASGIRGSDTQYF. The CDR3 region has the DNA TGTGCCAGCGGTATTCGGGGTTCAGATACGCAGTATTTT. The chain uses TRBV3-1 (or the pseudogene TRBV3-2) and TRBJ2-3; D may be TRBD2 (5 bases). CDR3 length equals 13 residues. CDR1 is LGHDT and CDR2 is YNNKEL in the germline V gene (reference sequence). The ends were cut back, 8 bases at V and 4 bases at J, with 13 bases in the middle.

This chain links TRBV11-2 with TRBJ2-3; TRBD2 matches 7 bases. The CDR3 runs to 18 residues. Trimming removed 0 bases from V and 3 bases from J; junction bases left unmatched: 12. Looked up from germline, CDR1 is SGHAT and CDR2 is FQNNGV. The CDR3 loop is CASSLDPQGGRSTDTQYF. The CDR3 DNA reads as TGTGCCAGCAGCTTAGACCCCCAGGGCGGGAGAAGTACAGATACGCAGTATTTT. Looking up the rest from reference TRBV11-2 and TRBJ2-3 gives the full variable domain: EAGVAQSPRYKIIEKRQSVAFWCNPISGHATLYWYQQILGQGPKLLIQFQNNGVVDDSQLPKDRFSAERLKGVDSTLKIQPAKLEDSAVYLCASSLDPQGGRSTDTQYFGPGTRLTVL.

This chain joins TRBV5-1 and TRBJ2-3, with a weak D call TRBD2 (5 bases). Trimming cost V 0 bases and J 0 bases, with 11 bases left between them. This CDR3 spans 16 amino acids. The germline V gene has CDR1 SGHRS and CDR2 YFSETQ. The CDR3: CASSLDRGRSTDTQYF. CDR3 in DNA: TGCGCCAGCAGCTTGGATCGGGGTAGGAGCACAGATACGCAGTATTTT.

The chain carries TRBV30 and TRBJ2-3; maybe TRBD1 (6 bases). CDR1 is GTSNPN and CDR2 is SVGIG in the germline V gene (reference sequence). The CDR3 runs to 13 residues. V was trimmed by 3 bases and J by 2 bases, leaving 9 bases between them. This chain's CDR3 is CAWSTGITDTQYF. The CDR3 region has the DNA TGTGCCTGGAGCACAGGGATCACAGATACGCAGTATTTT.

The rearrangement uses TRBV18 and TRBJ2-7, with unresolved D. With 0 bases removed from V and 4 bases from J, the gap between germline ends came to 10 bases. The CDR3 sequence is 14 residues long. Germline values: CDR1 KGHSH, CDR2 LQKENI. The CDR3 here is CASSPPAAAYEQYF. CDR3 DNA sequence: TGTGCCAGCTCACCACCTGCGGCGGCGTACGAGCAGTACTTC.

This clone appeared a single time. The rearrangement uses TRBV7-3 and TRBJ2-1; 9 nucleotides align to TRBD2. The CDR3 sequence is 15 residues long. Germline-derived CDR1 and CDR2 are SGHTA and FQGTGA. V was clipped by 1 base and J by 4 bases; unmatched bases: 2. The CDR3 sequence: CASSLSLAGYNEQFF. The CDR3 nucleotides read TGTGCCAGCAGCTTAAGTCTAGCGGGATACAATGAGCAGTTCTTC.

The V gene is TRBV9, the J gene TRBJ2-1; 10 nucleotides line up with TRBD2. This CDR3 region has 14 residues. Unmatched junction bases numbered 9, after V lost 6 bases and J lost 9 bases. CDR1 and CDR2 from the germline V gene are SGDLS and YYNGEE. The DNA for the CDR3 is TGTGCCAGCACTAGCGGGAGTCGGCCCGGTGAGCAGTTCTTC. It translates to CASTSGSRPGEQFF.

The rearrangement uses TRBV30 and TRBJ2-1, with D uncertain. Germline assignment: CDR1 GTSNPN and CDR2 SVGIG (reference sequence). The CDR3 has 14 residues. The germline V and J ends were trimmed by 3 bases and 0 bases, with 9 bases remaining between them. CDR3 sequence (DNA): TGTGCCTGGAGCCCCTTTAGCTCCTACAATGAGCAGTTCTTC. Its translation is CAWSPFSSYNEQFF.

The gene calls are TRBV6-5 and TRBJ2-3, with unresolved D. The CDR3 length is 13 residues. Per germline, CDR1 MNHEY and CDR2 SVGAGI. Trimming cost V 4 bases and J 1 base, with 6 bases left between them. The CDR3 DNA is TGTGCCAGCAGTTTTCCAGGCACAGATACGCAGTATTTT. Its protein is CASSFPGTDTQYF.

The chain carries TRBV12-5 and TRBJ1-2; no reliable D call. The CDR3 is made up of 12 amino acids. The V gene's germline CDR1 is LGHNT and CDR2 FRNRAP. The V gene lost 3 bases and the J gene lost 4 bases, with 6 bases spanning the gap. The CDR3 reads CASGLSVYGYTF. The DNA of the CDR3 is TGTGCTAGTGGTTTATCGGTCTATGGCTACACCTTC.

V gene TRBV30 combines with J gene TRBJ1-2, with TRBD1 identical over 7 bases. Germline values: CDR1 GTSNPN, CDR2 SVGIG (reference sequence). The CDR3 is 13 amino acids. J was trimmed by 8 bases and V by 5 bases; bases with no gene match: 11. In nucleotides, the CDR3 is TGTGCCTGGGGGGCCCTTAGGGGGCGAGGCTACACCTTC. This encodes CAWGALRGRGYTF.

The CDR3 sequence is CAWEGGPGQNDQPLHF. CDR3 coding DNA: TGTGCCTGGGAGGGCGGCCCGGGACAGAATGATCAACCCCTCCACTTT. This chain uses TRBV30 with TRBJ1-6; 7 positions match TRBD1. Germline CDR1 GTSNPN, CDR2 SVGIG (reference sequence). The CDR3 length is 16 residues. Germline trimming cut 5 bases from V and 12 bases from J; bases unmatched to any gene: 19. The variable domain in full, completed from reference TRBV30 and TRBJ1-6, reads SQTIHQWPATLVQPVGSPLSLECTVEGTSNPNLYWYRQAAGRGLQLLFYSVGIGQISSEVPQNLSASRPQDRQFILSSKKLLLSDSGFYLCAWEGGPGQNDQPLHFGNGTRLTVT.

The chain carries TRBV7-6 and TRBJ2-3; unclear D gene. CDR3 length equals 15 residues. Trimming cost V 4 bases and J 3 bases, with 14 bases left between them. Germline V gene data show CDR1 as SGHVS and CDR2 as FNYEAQ. CDR3 DNA: TGTGCCAGCAGCTCAAAGCGCGGAGTAACAGATACGCAGTATTTT. Its protein is CASSSKRGVTDTQYF.

The V gene is TRBV5-1, the J gene TRBJ2-3, with a possible D match to TRBD1 (7 bases). CDR3 length equals 15 residues. V was pared by 4 bases and J by 1 base, with 13 bases between. The germline V gene has CDR1 SGHRS and CDR2 YFSETQ. CDR3 residues: CASSAGQLRTDTQYF. Written as DNA, the CDR3 is TGCGCCAGCAGCGCGGGACAGCTACGCACAGATACGCAGTATTTT.

V usage is TRBV3-1 (or the pseudogene TRBV3-2) and J usage is TRBJ2-5; 10 bases agree with TRBD2. V shed 4 bases and J 2 bases; nucleotides not matched to a gene: 1. The CDR3 extends over 14 amino acids. From germline, CDR1 is LGHDT and CDR2 YNNKEL (reference sequence). Here the CDR3 DNA reads TGTGCCAGCAGCCTAGCGGGGGGTCAAGAGACCCAGTACTTC. This encodes CASSLAGGQETQYF.